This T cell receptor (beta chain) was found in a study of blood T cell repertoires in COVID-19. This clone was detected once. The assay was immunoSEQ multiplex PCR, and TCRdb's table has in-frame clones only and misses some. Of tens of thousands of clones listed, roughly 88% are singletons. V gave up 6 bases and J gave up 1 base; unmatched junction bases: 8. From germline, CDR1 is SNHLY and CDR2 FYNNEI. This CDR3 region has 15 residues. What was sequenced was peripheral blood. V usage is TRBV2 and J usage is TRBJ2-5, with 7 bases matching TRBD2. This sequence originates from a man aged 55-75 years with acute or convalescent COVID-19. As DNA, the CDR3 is TGTGCCAGCAGAGAGACTAGCTGGGGCCAAGAGACCCAGTACTTC. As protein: CASRETSWGQETQYF.